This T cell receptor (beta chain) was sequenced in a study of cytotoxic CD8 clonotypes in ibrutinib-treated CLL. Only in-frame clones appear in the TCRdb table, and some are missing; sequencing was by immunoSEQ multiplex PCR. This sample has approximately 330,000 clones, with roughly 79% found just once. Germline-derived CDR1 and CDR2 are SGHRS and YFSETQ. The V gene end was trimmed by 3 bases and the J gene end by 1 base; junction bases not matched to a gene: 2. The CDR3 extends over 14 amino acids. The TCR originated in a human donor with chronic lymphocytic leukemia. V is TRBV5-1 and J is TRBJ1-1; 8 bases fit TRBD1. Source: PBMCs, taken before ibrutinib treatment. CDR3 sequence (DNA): TGCGCCAGCAGCTGGACAGGGCAGAACACTGAAGCTTTCTTT. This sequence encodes CASSWTGQNTEAFF.